One sample yielded the 16 T cell receptor beta chains listed below, sequenced in a study of cytomegalovirus exposure and HLA in healthy donors. The PCR made use of 60 Vbeta and 13 Jbeta primers. Data came from immunoSEQ multiplex PCR; TCRdb stores just in-frame clones and leaves some out. This sample yields 180,000 or so clones, of which over 70% are seen a single time; 2.9% belongs to the top ten. The sequenced sample was PBMCs. These receptors originate from a male donor in good health and CMV-seronegative.

The chain employs TRBV7-9 and TRBJ2-7, with 7 bases fitting TRBD1. This CDR3 is built from 15 residues. Per germline, CDR1 SEHNR and CDR2 FQNEAQ (reference sequence). With 5 bases clipped from V and 3 bases from J, the junction kept 10 bases outside the gene matches. The CDR3 region is CASSQGTVTFYEQYF. Here the CDR3 DNA reads TGTGCCAGCAGCCAAGGGACAGTGACATTCTACGAGCAGTACTTC.

A few counts support this clone. Other DNA sequences in the sample encode the same CDR3. The chain recombines TRBV30 with TRBJ1-5; a weak D match, TRBD1 (6 bases). V lost 3 bases, J lost 2 bases, and 8 bases lay in between. The CDR3 contains 13 residues. Germline V CDR1 and CDR2: GTSNPN, SVGIG (reference sequence). The CDR3 DNA reads TGTGCCTGGAGCCGACAGGGCAATCAGCCCCAGCATTTT. Translation: CAWSRQGNQPQHF.

The chain has TRBV30 and TRBJ2-5, with a tentative D call TRBD2 (5 bases). Germline CDR1 and CDR2: GTSNPN and SVGIG (reference sequence). CDR3 length: 11 amino acids. The V and J ends lost 7 bases and 5 bases respectively, with 11 bases between them. The CDR3 spells CASPRGETQYF. The CDR3 DNA follows: TGTGCCTCGCCGAGAGGGGAGACCCAGTACTTC.

The chain links TRBV9 to TRBJ1-1; D not certain. The germline V and J ends were trimmed by 4 bases and 0 bases, with 7 bases remaining between them. This CDR3 spans 13 amino acids. CDR1 and CDR2 (germline): SGDLS, YYNGEE. The CDR3 is CASSPRVNTEAFF. The CDR3 nucleotides read TGTGCCAGCAGCCCCCGGGTGAACACTGAAGCTTTCTTT. Based on the CDR3 plus reference TRBV9 and TRBJ1-1, the full variable domain is DSGVTQTPKHLITATGQRVTLRCSPRSGDLSVYWYQQSLDQGLQFLIQYYNGEERAKGNILERFSAQQFPDLHSELNLSSLELGDSALYFCASSPRVNTEAFFGQGTRLTVV.

This chain uses TRBV10-2 with TRBJ1-5; TRBD1 is a possible D gene (5 bases). The CDR3 runs 15 residues. V was cut by 6 bases and J by 0 bases, with 12 bases left in between. Per the germline V gene, CDR1 is WSHSY and CDR2 is SAAADI. Here the CDR3 DNA reads TGCGCCAGCAGGGATAGCAGGGTTAGCAATCAGCCCCAGCATTTT. Amino acid sequence: CASRDSRVSNQPQHF.

V is TRBV20-1 and J is TRBJ2-7; the match to TRBD1 covers 7 bases. Germline loops: CDR1 DFQATT, CDR2 SNEGSKA (reference sequence). The V segment lost 5 bases and the J segment 5 bases; nucleotides outside the gene matches: 3. The CDR3 has 11 amino acids. CDR3 DNA sequence: TGCAGTGCTCTGACAGGGCACGAGCAGTACTTC. This translates into CSALTGHEQYF.

This clone was observed once. The chain has TRBV6-5 and TRBJ1-5; D may be TRBD1 (5 bases). V dropped 8 bases and J dropped 7 bases, with 21 bases sitting between them. The germline CDR1 and CDR2 sequences are MNHEY and SVGAGI. This CDR3 has 15 amino acids. CDR3 loop: CASALTRGVEQPQHF. The CDR3 DNA reads as TGTGCCAGCGCCCTCACCCGGGGGGTTGAACAGCCCCAGCATTTT.

This rearrangement joins TRBV30 to TRBJ2-1; TRBD2 matches 9 bases. J was trimmed by 5 bases and V by 4 bases; bases with no gene match: 3. Germline V CDR1 and CDR2: GTSNPN, SVGIG (reference sequence). CDR3 size: 13 residues. The CDR3 loop reads CAWMRGRDNEQFF. In nucleotides, the CDR3 is TGTGCCTGGATGCGCGGGAGGGACAATGAGCAGTTCTTC.

The chain links TRBV29-1 to TRBJ1-3; no firm D call. The germline V gene has CDR1 SQVTM and CDR2 ANQGSEA. The V end was cut by 6 bases, the J end by 0 bases, with 6 bases between. The CDR3 totals 12 residues. Here the CDR3 DNA reads TGCAGCGTCGGTAGCTCTGGAAACACCATATATTTT. Protein sequence: CSVGSSGNTIYF.

The table lists this clone with a few counts. V gene TRBV6-5 combines with J gene TRBJ2-4; 7 positions agree with TRBD1. The CDR3 loop spans 14 amino acids. Germline loops: CDR1 MNHEY, CDR2 SVGAGI. The ends lost 4 bases at V and 8 bases at J; junction bases unmatched: 8. CDR3 in amino acids: CASSFAQGSDIQYF. In DNA, the CDR3 is TGTGCCAGCAGTTTCGCACAGGGGTCGGACATTCAGTACTTC.

This chain uses TRBV25-1 with TRBJ2-5; D is undetermined. The V and J ends lost 4 bases and 5 bases respectively, with 8 bases between them. This CDR3 is built from 12 residues. The V gene's germline CDR1 is MGHDK and CDR2 SYGVNS. The CDR3 spells CASSALRETQYF. The CDR3, as DNA: TGTGCCAGCAGTGCCCTCCGTGAGACCCAGTACTTC.

Turning to this clone: One end of the junction varies from germline; a read error may be responsible. This chain uses TRBV5-4 with TRBJ2-3; tentatively, D is TRBD1 (6 bases). Germline CDR1 is SGHNT and CDR2 is YYREEE (reference sequence). The CDR3 consists of 15 residues. The DNA of the CDR3 is TGTGCCAGCACCTTGGAAGGGACACGAACAGATACGCAGTATTTT. It is translated as CASTLEGTRTDTQYF.

This chain links TRBV6-4 with TRBJ2-1, with TRBD1 identical over 7 bases. Germline V gene sequence: CDR1 MRHNA, CDR2 SNTAGT. The trim removed 1 base at V and 1 base at J, leaving 10 bases unmatched. There are 18 residues in the CDR3. CDR3 in DNA: TGTGCCAGCAGTGACTTGAAGGACCGGGACAGATCCTACAATGAGCAGTTCTTC. Its protein is CASSDLKDRDRSYNEQFF.

The chain combines TRBV28 with TRBJ1-2; D unclear. The CDR3 has 12 amino acids. Germline CDR1 is MDHEN and CDR2 is SYDVKM. The V and J ends lost 5 bases and 6 bases respectively, with 10 bases between them. The CDR3 nucleotides are TGTGCCAGCAGTCCCCTAGGAAATGGCTACACCTTC. It translates to CASSPLGNGYTF.

This chain uses TRBV28 with TRBJ2-1; D remains unclear. Trimming pared 2 bases from V and 0 bases from J, leaving 11 bases between. From germline, CDR1 is MDHEN and CDR2 SYDVKM. The CDR3 is 16 residues long. The CDR3 sequence: CASSLLWQVSYNEQFF. The DNA of the CDR3 is TGTGCCAGCAGTTTACTCTGGCAGGTCTCCTACAATGAGCAGTTCTTC.

DNA of the CDR3: TGTGCCAGCAGCTTAGAACGTGGGCCAGGTCAGCCCCAGCATTTT. This translates into CASSLERGPGQPQHF. The chain joins TRBV7-8 to TRBJ1-5, with D uncertain. The germline V gene has CDR1 SGHVS and CDR2 FQNEAQ. CDR3 size: 15 residues. Trimming pared 1 base from V and 6 bases from J, leaving 13 bases between.